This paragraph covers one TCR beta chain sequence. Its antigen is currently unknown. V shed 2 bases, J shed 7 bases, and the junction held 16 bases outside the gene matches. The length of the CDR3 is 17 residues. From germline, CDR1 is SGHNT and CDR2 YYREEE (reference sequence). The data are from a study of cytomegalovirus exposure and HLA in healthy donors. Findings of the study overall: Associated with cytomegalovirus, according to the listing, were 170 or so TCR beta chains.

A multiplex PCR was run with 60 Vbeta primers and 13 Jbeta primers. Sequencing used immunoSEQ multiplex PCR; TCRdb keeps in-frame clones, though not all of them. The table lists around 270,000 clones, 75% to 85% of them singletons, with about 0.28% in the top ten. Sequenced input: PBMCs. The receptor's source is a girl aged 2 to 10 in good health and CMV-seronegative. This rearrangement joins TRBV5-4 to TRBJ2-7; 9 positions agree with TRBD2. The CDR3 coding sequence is TGTGCCAGCAGCTTAGTCCCCGTGGGACTAGCCTCGGGGGAGCAGTACTTC. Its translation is CASSLVPVGLASGEQYF.